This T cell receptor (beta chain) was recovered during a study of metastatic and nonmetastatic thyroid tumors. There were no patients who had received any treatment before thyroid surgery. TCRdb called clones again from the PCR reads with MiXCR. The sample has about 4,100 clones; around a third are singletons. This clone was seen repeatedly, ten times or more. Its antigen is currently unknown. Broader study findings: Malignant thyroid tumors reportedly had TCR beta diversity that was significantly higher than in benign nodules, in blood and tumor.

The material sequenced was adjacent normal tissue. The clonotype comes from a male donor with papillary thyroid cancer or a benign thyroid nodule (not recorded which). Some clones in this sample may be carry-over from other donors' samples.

The CDR3 protein is CSARVGGAQETQYF. The CDR3 nucleotides are TGCAGTGCTAGAGTCGGGGGGGCTCAAGAGACCCAGTACTTC. The chain has TRBV20-1 and TRBJ2-5, with 8 nucleotides matching TRBD2. Germline assignment: CDR1 DFQATT and CDR2 SNEGSKA (reference sequence). V shed 1 base and J 2 bases; nucleotides not matched to a gene: 3. There are 14 residues in the CDR3.